This T cell receptor beta chain was obtained from a study of blood T cell repertoires in COVID-19 (dated by TCRdb to the early 2020s). As for the study more broadly: Samples covering the acute and convalescent phases of COVID-19 were provided by collaborators in the United States, Italy and Spain. Subjects who had been exposed to COVID-19, were actively infected with it, or had recovered from it provided the deeply sampled blood TCRbeta repertoires that made up the dataset. A de-identified subject ID, COVID-19 status, age in years and sex were almost always included in the sample metadata. Where HLA class I and class II types were available, the types were taken from metadata supplied by the sample provider, not from assay-based typing. The samples were drawn from the first 160 participants of the ongoing ImmuneRACE study and from about 1,200 subjects provided by 6 global collaborators. The repertoires were released in a freely available public database intended as a resource for research on the immune response to SARS-CoV-2. The material from the prospective study consisted of cDNA or gDNA derived from T cells, B-cell-depleted T cells, or PBMCs. What the work shows at the level of the full study, not this receptor alone: The quantity of clinical and demographic metadata differed by source and by participant and was supplied without curation.

Collaborating institutions collected whole blood in K2EDTA tubes following their own protocols. For TCRbeta analysis, collaborators shipped samples in one of three forms: frozen whole blood, isolated PBMCs, or DNA extracted from either of those sample types. TCRbeta CDR3 regions were amplified from genomic DNA by means of the immunoSEQ Assay, a bias-controlled multiplex PCR. On the authors' methods: The number of nucleated cells in each sample was estimated by amplification of reference gene primers within the assay. To quantify the absolute abundance of each unique TCRbeta CDR3 rearrangement, sequence reads were collapsed and filtered. For each sample, productive Simpson clonality was calculated by taking the square root of Simpson's diversity index across productive rearrangements. TCRdb mirrors the immuneACCESS table, restricted to in-frame sequences. Some clones are absent from its copies; in checked studies, under half trace to an unresolved V gene, and the reason for the others is unknown. V and J calls and clone size are given by that table; D and trimming were obtained from the DNA. The sample table holds some 140,000 clones, of which over 60% were seen once. Clones ranked in the top ten supply roughly 1.5% of the sample.

This clone appeared a few times. What this receptor recognizes is not known. It has no much larger one-base neighbor in the sample; base qualities were not kept. Sequencing was carried out using peripheral blood. This clonotype was sampled from a man older than 75 with acute or convalescent COVID-19.

At the DNA level, the sequence is TGTGCCAGCAGCCCTCTGGGGAGCTCCTACGAGCAGTACGTC. Its amino acids are CASSPLGSSYEQYV. The rearrangement joined TRBV3-1 (or the pseudogene TRBV3-2) to TRBJ2-7; perhaps TRBD2 is the D gene, with 5 bases matching. Taken from cysteine to valine, the CDR3 has 14 residues. The only DNA kept is the CDR3, 42 bases in frame from the first base. The germline V gene (reference sequence) sets CDR1 to LGHDT and CDR2 to YNNKEL. Deletion took 4 bases off V and 0 bases off J, with a span of 10 bases between the germline ends.